A selection of T cell receptor beta chains follows, all from one sample in a study of T cells in Graves' hyperthyroidism and ophthalmopathy. TCRdb re-called the multiplex PCR reads through MiXCR, storing one row per CDR3 protein. The table lists roughly 700,000 distinct CDR3 sequences, roughly a sixth of them singletons. Sequenced material: blood. The receptors here all came from a man aged 45 to 65 with Graves' hyperthyroidism. Each CDR3 is given with its conserved first and last residue. D genes are given only for firm matches. Clone size, where shown, is once, few, many, or a class for clones that have expanded.

j_call,clone_size,v_call,d_call,cdr3_nt,cdr3_aa
TRBJ1-1,many,TRBV7-2,-,TGTGCCAGCAGCTTAGCGGAGGGGGTTAGCACTGAAGCTTTCTTT,CASSLAEGVSTEAFF
TRBJ2-7,many,TRBV15,-,TGTGCCACCAGCAAAAGGGGGGCGGTTTCCTACGAGCAGTACTTC,CATSKRGAVSYEQYF
TRBJ2-7,many,TRBV5-1,-,TGCGCCAGCAGCTTGGACGCTCACGAGCAGTACTTC,CASSLDAHEQYF
TRBJ2-5,-,TRBV11-2,-,TGTGCCAGCAGCTTAGGCAGCAACCAAGAGACCCAGTACTTC,CASSLGSNQETQYF
TRBJ1-3,-,TRBV9,-,TGTGCCAGCAGCGTAGGGCCCGGGGATGGAAACACCATATATTTT,CASSVGPGDGNTIYF
TRBJ1-1,few,TRBV20-1,TRBD1,TGCAGTGCTAGAGATTGGACAGGGGGTCCTGAAGCTTTCTTT,CSARDWTGGPEAFF
TRBJ1-1,-,TRBV7-9,TRBD1,TGTGCCAGCAGCTTACAGGGGGCCGATACTGAAGCTTTCTTT,CASSLQGADTEAFF
TRBJ2-1,many,TRBV12-3/TRBV12-4,TRBD2,TGTGCCAGCAGTTTAGGGACTAGCGACTACAATGAGCAGTTCTTC,CASSLGTSDYNEQFF
TRBJ2-7,many,TRBV3-1,TRBD2,TGTGCCAGCAGCCTAGCGGGAGAGGGCGAGCAGTACTTC,CASSLAGEGEQYF
TRBJ2-1,few,TRBV7-9,TRBD2,TGTGCCAGCAGCTCGCGGACTAGCGGGAGCCGCAACAATGAGCAGTTCTTC,CASSSRTSGSRNNEQFF
TRBJ2-2,-,TRBV29-1,TRBD1,TGCACGGGACAGGGGGCTTCCGGGGAGCTGTTTTTT,CTGQGASGELFF
TRBJ1-2,many,TRBV18,-,TGTGCCAGCTCACCATCAGACAACAACTATGGCTACACCTTC,CASSPSDNNYGYTF
TRBJ1-6,-,TRBV12-3/TRBV12-4,-,TGTGCCAGCACCTCCACCCTGGGACGACTACCCAATTCACCCCTCCACTTT,CASTSTLGRLPNSPLHF
TRBJ2-3,many,TRBV28,TRBD2,TGTGCCAGCAGACCTAGCGGGAGCCGGTCAGATACGCAGTATTTT,CASRPSGSRSDTQYF
TRBJ2-4,few,TRBV30,-,TGTGCCTGGAGTGGACAGGTTTATGGCATTCAGTACTTC,CAWSGQVYGIQYF
TRBJ1-1,many,TRBV28,TRBD1,TGTGCCAGCAGTCTCGGGACAGGGCCTATGAACACTGAAGCTTTCTTT,CASSLGTGPMNTEAFF
TRBJ1-6,-,TRBV6-6,TRBD1,TGTGCCAGCAGTTACCCGGGACAGGGGCCTCGTAATTCACCCCTCCACTTT,CASSYPGQGPRNSPLHF
TRBJ2-2,many,TRBV2,-,TGTGCCAGCAGTCAAGAGGGGGGGCGCGTCACCGGGGAGCTGTTTTTT,CASSQEGGRVTGELFF
TRBJ1-2,many,TRBV28,-,TGTGCCAGCAGTTTAAACAGGCGCGGCTACACCTTC,CASSLNRRGYTF
TRBJ2-1,many,TRBV24-1,TRBD1,TGTGCCACCAGTGATTATCCGGGACAGGGGGCAACACGCTCCTACAATGAGCAGTTCTTC,CATSDYPGQGATRSYNEQFF